This T cell receptor (beta chain) comes out of a study of T cell responses to AZD1222 COVID-19 vaccine. This CDR3 has 13 residues. Looked up from germline, CDR1 is KGHSH and CDR2 is LQKENI. Trimming took 3 bases from V and 8 from J, leaving 11 bases between them. Only in-frame clones appear in the TCRdb table, and some are missing; sequencing was by immunoSEQ multiplex PCR. The repertoire holds about 110,000 clones, with 90% as singletons. Study-wide findings and caveats: Scientists sampled the repertoires only once the peak T cell response had passed. Nearly half of spike-specific TCRs reportedly target unmutated variant regions. Seropositive status at baseline applied to only a handful of AZD1222 recipients.

On this clone: The antigen remains unidentified.

The receptor was isolated from an adult in good health. Material: peripheral blood, obtained on day 0 of AZD1222 vaccination. The chain combines TRBV18 with TRBJ2-4; D is perhaps TRBD2 (6 bases). The CDR3 DNA reads TGTGCCAGCTCACCCGGGGGAAGAGACATTCAGTACTTC. As protein: CASSPGGRDIQYF. Complete variable domain (other parts from reference TRBV18 and TRBJ2-4): NAGVMQNPRHLVRRRGQEARLRCSPMKGHSHVYWYRQLPEEGLKFMVYLQKENIIDESGMPKERFSAEFPKEGPSILRIQQVVRGDSAAYFCASSPGGRDIQYFGAGTRLSVL.